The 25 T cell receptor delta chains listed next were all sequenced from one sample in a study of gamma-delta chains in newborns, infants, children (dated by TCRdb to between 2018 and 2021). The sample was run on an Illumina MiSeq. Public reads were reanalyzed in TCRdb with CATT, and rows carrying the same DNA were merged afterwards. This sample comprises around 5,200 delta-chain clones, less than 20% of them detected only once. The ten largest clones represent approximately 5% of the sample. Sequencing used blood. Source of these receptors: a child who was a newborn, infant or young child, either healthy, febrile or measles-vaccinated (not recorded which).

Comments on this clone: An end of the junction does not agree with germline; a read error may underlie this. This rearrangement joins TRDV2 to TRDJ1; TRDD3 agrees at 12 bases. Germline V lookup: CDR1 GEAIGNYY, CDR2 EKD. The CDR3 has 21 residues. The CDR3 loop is CARDQIHLQVLGDTDTDKLIF. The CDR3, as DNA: TGTGCCCGTGACCAAATACATCTTCAAGTACTGGGGGATACAGACACCGATAAACTCATCTTT.

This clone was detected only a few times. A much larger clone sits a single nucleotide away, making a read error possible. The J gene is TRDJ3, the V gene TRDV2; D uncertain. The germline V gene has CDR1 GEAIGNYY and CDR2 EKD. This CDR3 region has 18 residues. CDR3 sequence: CACGTVDSSSWDTRQMFF. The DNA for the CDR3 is TGTGCCTGTGGCACCGTGGATTCTAGCTCCTGGGACACCCGACAGATGTTTTTC.

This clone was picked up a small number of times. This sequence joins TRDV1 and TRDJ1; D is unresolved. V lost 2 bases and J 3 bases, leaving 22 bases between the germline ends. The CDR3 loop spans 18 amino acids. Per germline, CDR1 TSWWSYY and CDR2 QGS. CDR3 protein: CALGEFISAIPIADKLIF. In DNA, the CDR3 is TGTGCTCTTGGGGAATTCATTTCAGCAATACCGATAGCCGATAAACTCATCTTT.

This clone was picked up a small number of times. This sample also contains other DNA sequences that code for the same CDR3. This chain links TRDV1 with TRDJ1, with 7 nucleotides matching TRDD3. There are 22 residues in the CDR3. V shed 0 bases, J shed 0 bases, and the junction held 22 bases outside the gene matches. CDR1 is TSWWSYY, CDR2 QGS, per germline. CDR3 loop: CALGELAPTDILGVPYTDKLIF. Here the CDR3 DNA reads TGTGCTCTTGGGGAACTAGCACCTACCGATATCCTGGGGGTCCCGTACACCGATAAACTCATCTTT.

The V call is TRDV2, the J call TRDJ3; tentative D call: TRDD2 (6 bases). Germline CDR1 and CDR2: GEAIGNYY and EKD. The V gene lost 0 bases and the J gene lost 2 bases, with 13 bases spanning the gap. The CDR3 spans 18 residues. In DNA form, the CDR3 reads TGTGCCTGTGACACCGCGGGACCTTCCCCCTGGGACACCCGACAGATGTTTTTC. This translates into CACDTAGPSPWDTRQMFF.

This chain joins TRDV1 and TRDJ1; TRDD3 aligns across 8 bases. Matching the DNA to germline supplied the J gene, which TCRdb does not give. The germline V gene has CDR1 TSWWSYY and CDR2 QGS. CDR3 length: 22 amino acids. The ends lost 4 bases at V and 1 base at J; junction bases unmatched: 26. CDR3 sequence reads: CALGGASIWGRRVSEVTDKLIF. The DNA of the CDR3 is TGTGCTCTTGGGGGTGCAAGTATCTGGGGGAGACGCGTATCGGAGGTCACCGATAAACTCATCTTT.

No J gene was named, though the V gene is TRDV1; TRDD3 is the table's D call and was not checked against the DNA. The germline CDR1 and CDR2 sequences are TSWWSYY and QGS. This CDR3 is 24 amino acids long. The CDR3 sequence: CALGGVPPGAGPYWGSRWGDKLIF. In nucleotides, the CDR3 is TGTGCTCTTGGGGGAGTTCCGCCCGGTGCTGGACCGTACTGGGGATCGAGATGGGGCGATAAACTCATTTTT.

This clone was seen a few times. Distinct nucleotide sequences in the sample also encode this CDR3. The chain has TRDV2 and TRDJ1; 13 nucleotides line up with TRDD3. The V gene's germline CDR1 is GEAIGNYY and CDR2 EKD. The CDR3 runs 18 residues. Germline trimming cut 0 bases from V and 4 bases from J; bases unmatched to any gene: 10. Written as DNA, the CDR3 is TGTGCCTGTGACACCCTCGAACTGGGGGATACGCGGGGCGATAAACTCATCTTT. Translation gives CACDTLELGDTRGDKLIF.

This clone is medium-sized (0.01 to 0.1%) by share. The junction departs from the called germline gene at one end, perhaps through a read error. Here the CDR3 reads CALGELRAWGICADKPIF. CDR3 DNA: TGTGCTCTTGGGGAACTCCGCGCCTGGGGGATATGTGCCGATAAACCCATCTTT. The chain has TRDV1 and TRDJ1; 10 bases fit TRDD3. CDR1 TSWWSYY and CDR2 QGS come from the germline V gene. The length of the CDR3 is 18 residues.

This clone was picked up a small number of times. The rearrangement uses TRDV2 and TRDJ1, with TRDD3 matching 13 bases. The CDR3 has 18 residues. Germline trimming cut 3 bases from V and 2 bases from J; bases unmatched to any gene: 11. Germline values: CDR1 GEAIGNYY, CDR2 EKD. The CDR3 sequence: CACDQNWGIRRGTDKLIF. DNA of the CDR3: TGTGCCTGTGACCAGAACTGGGGGATACGCAGGGGGACCGATAAACTCATCTTT.

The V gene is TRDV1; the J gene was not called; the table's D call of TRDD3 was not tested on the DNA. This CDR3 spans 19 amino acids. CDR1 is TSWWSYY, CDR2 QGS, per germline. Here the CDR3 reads CAIGELAGGGGMGTDKIIF. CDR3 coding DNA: TGTGCTATTGGGGAACTAGCCGGGGGCGGGGGGATGGGGACCGATAAAATCATCTTT.

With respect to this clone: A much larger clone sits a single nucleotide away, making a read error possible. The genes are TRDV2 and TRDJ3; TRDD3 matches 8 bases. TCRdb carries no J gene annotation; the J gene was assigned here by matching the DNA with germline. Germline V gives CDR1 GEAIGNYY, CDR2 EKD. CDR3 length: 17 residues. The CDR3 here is CACAEGYGAWDARQMFF. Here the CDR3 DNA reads TGTGCCTGTGCTGAGGGATACGGGGCCTGGGACGCCCGACAGATGTTTTTC.

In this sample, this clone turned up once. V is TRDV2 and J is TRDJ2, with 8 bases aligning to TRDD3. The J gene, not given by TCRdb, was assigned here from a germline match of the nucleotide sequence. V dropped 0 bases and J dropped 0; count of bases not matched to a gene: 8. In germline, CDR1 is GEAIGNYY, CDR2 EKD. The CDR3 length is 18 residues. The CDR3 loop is CACDTLTGGVTLTAQLFF. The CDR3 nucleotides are TGTGCCTGTGACACCCTTACTGGGGGGGTAACTTTGACAGCACAACTCTTCTTT.

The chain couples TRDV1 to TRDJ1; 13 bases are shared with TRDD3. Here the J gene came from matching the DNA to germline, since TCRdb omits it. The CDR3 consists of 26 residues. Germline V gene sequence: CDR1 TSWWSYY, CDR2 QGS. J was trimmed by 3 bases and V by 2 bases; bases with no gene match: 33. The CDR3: CALGESPPSYRYWGIRRERLSDKLIF. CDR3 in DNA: TGTGCTCTTGGGGAATCCCCTCCTTCCTACAGGTACTGGGGGATACGCCGAGAGAGGCTCTCCGATAAACTCATCTTT.

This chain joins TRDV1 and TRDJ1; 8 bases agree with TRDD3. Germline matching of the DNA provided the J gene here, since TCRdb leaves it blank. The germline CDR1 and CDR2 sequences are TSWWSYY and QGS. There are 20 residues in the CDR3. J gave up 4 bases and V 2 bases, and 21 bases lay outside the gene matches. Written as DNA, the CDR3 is TGTGCTCTTGGGGAATTTCGGAGGGATACGCGATGGATAGGCAGCGATAAACTCATCTTT. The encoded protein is CALGEFRRDTRWIGSDKLIF.

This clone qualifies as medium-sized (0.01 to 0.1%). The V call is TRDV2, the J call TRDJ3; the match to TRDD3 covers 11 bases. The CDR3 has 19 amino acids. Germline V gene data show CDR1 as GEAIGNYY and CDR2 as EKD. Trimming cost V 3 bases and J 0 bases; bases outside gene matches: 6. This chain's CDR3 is CACDPVLGDISWDTRQMFF. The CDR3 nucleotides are TGTGCCTGTGACCCCGTACTGGGGGATATCTCCTGGGACACCCGACAGATGTTTTTC.

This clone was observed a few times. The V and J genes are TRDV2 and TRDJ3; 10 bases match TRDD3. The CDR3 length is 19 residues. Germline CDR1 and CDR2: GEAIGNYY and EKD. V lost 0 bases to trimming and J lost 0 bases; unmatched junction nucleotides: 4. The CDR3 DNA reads TGTGCCTGTGACACCGTGGGGGATACCCCCTCCTGGGACACCCGACAGATGTTTTTC. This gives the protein CACDTVGDTPSWDTRQMFF.

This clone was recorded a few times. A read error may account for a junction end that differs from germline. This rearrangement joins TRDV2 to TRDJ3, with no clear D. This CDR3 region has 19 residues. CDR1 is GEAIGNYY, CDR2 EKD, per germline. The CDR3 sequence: CACGTFTESGSWDTRQMFF. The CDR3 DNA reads TGTGCCTGTGGCACCTTTACGGAGAGTGGCTCCTGGGACACCCGACAGATGTTTTTC.

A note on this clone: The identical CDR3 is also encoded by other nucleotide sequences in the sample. The CDR3 here is CACDRVSLLGDTRWDTRQMFF. The CDR3 nucleotides read TGTGCCTGTGACCGCGTATCCCTACTGGGGGATACGAGATGGGACACCCGACAGATGTTTTTC. The chain joins TRDV2 to TRDJ3; TRDD3 matches 13 bases. V shed 3 bases and J 4 bases; nucleotides not matched to a gene: 14. Germline V lookup: CDR1 GEAIGNYY, CDR2 EKD. The CDR3 length is 21 residues.

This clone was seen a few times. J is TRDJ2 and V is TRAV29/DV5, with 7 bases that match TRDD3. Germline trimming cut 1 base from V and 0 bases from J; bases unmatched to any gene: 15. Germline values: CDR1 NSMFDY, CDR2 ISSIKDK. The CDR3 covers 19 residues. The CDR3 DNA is TGTGCAGCAAGCCATGTTTCCAGTGGATACGCCGCTTTGACAGCACAACTCTTCTTT. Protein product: CAASHVSSGYAALTAQLFF.

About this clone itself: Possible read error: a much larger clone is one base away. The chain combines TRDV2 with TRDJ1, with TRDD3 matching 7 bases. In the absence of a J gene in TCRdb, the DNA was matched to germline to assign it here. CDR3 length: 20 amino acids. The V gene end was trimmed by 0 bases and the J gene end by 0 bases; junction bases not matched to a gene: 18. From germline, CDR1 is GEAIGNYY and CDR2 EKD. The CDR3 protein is CACDTLVRGDVARDTDKLIF. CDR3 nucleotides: TGTGCCTGTGACACCCTTGTACGGGGGGATGTAGCACGCGACACCGATAAACTCATCTTT.

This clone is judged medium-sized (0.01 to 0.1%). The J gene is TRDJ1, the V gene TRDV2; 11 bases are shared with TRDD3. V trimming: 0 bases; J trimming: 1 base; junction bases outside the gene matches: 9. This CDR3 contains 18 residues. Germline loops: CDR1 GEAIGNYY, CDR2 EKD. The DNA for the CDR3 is TGTGCCTGTGACACCGTGGGAATTGGGGGATACGGCACCGATAAACTCATCTTT. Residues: CACDTVGIGGYGTDKLIF.

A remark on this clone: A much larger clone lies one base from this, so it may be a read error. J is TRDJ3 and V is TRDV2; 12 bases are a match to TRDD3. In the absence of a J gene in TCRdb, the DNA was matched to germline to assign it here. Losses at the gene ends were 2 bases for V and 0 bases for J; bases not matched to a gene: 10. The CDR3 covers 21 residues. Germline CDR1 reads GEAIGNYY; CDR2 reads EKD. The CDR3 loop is CACDSVLGDTPSSWDTRQMFF. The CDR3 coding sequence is TGTGCCTGTGACAGTGTACTGGGGGATACCCCAAGCTCCTGGGACACCCGACAGATGTTTTTC.

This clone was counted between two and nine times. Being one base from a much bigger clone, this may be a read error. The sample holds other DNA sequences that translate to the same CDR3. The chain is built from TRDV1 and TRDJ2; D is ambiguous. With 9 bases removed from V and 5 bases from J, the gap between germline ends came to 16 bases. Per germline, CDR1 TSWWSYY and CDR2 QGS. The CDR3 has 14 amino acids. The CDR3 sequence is CALGSPPKTAQLFF. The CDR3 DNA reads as TGTGCTCTCGGGTCCCCTCCGAAAACAGCACAACTCTTCTTT.

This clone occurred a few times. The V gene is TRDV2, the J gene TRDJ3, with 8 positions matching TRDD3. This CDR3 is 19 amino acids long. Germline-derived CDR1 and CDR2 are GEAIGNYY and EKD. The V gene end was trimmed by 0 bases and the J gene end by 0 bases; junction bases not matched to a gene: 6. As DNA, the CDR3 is TGTGCCTGTGACACCGTGCGGGGGGATAGCTCCTGGGACACCCGACAGATGTTTTTC. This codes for CACDTVRGDSSWDTRQMFF.